Each of the 15 T cell receptor beta chains below was sequenced from the same sample in a study of cytomegalovirus exposure and HLA in healthy donors. The PCR used 60 Vbeta and 13 Jbeta primers. TCRdb's copy holds only in-frame clones and misses some; the assay was immunoSEQ multiplex PCR. The table includes roughly 200,000 clones, 70% to 80% detected once. Sequenced: PBMCs. All receptors come from a young woman in good health and CMV-seropositive.

In this sample, this clone turned up once. The gene calls are TRBV10-3 and TRBJ1-4; 7 positions agree with TRBD1. The CDR3 loop spans 15 amino acids. V lost 3 bases to trimming and J lost 5 bases; unmatched junction nucleotides: 6. Germline CDR1 is ENHRY and CDR2 is SYGVKD. CDR3 sequence: CAISDRDSENEKLFF. CDR3 DNA sequence: TGTGCCATCAGTGACCGGGACAGCGAGAATGAAAAACTGTTTTTT.

The rearrangement links TRBV7-8 to TRBJ1-4; D unclear. Per the germline V gene, CDR1 is SGHVS and CDR2 is FQNEAQ. This CDR3 spans 13 amino acids. Trimming took off 4 bases at V and 6 bases at J, with 9 bases between the two ends. For the CDR3, the DNA is TGTGCCAGCAGCTATGGACTGGATGAAAAACTGTTTTTT. Its translation is CASSYGLDEKLFF.

The chain combines TRBV11-2 with TRBJ2-1; tentative D call: TRBD1 (5 bases). With 2 bases removed from V and 11 bases from J, the gap between germline ends came to 7 bases. Germline-derived CDR1 and CDR2 are SGHAT and FQNNGV. CDR3 length equals 11 residues. CDR3 amino acids: CASSLTGQQFF. In nucleotides, the CDR3 is TGTGCCAGCAGCTTAACAGGTCAGCAGTTCTTC.

The rearrangement uses TRBV4-1 and TRBJ1-1; possible D gene TRBD1, 6 bases. The CDR3 extends over 14 amino acids. V lost 4 bases and J 2 bases, leaving 11 bases between the germline ends. Germline CDR1 and CDR2: MGHRA and YSYEKL. The CDR3 nucleotides are TGCGCCAGCAGCCGCAGACAGGATAACACTGAAGCTTTCTTT. Translated: CASSRRQDNTEAFF.

The chain is built from TRBV7-2 and TRBJ1-2; a weak D match, TRBD1 (5 bases). Germline assignment: CDR1 SGHTA and CDR2 FQGNSA. The V end lost 5 bases, the J end lost 4 bases, and 17 bases lay between the germline ends. This CDR3 region has 15 residues. The CDR3 sequence: CASSPGVDSPYGYTF. The CDR3 region has the DNA TGTGCCAGCAGCCCGGGGGTCGATAGTCCCTATGGCTACACCTTC.

The table lists this clone with a few counts. This chain links TRBV29-1 with TRBJ1-1; 9 positions match TRBD1. Germline V gene data show CDR1 as SQVTM and CDR2 as ANQGSEA. The V gene end was trimmed by 4 bases and the J gene end by 3 bases; junction bases not matched to a gene: 0. The CDR3 spans 12 residues. CDR3 loop: CSVGTGDTEAFF. For the CDR3, the DNA is TGCAGCGTTGGGACAGGGGACACTGAAGCTTTCTTT.

The chain couples TRBV5-1 to TRBJ2-5, with 7 nucleotides matching TRBD2. CDR3 size: 15 residues. Germline CDR1 SGHRS, CDR2 YFSETQ. V gave up 0 bases and J gave up 5 bases; unmatched junction bases: 7. In nucleotides, the CDR3 is TGCGCCAGCAGCTTGGAGGCCGGGGGAGGGGAGACCCAGTACTTC. Protein sequence: CASSLEAGGGETQYF.

The sample holds a few counts of this clone. The genes are TRBV6-5 and TRBJ2-6; D not certain. Germline V gene sequence: CDR1 MNHEY, CDR2 SVGAGI. The V and J ends lost 3 bases and 0 bases respectively, with 6 bases between them. The CDR3 spans 15 residues. CDR3 sequence reads: CASSYRVSGANVLTF. In nucleotides, the CDR3 is TGTGCCAGCAGTTATCGGGTCTCTGGGGCCAACGTCCTGACTTTC.

The chain joins TRBV5-4 to TRBJ2-3; a weak D match, TRBD2 (7 bases). Per germline, CDR1 SGHNT and CDR2 YYREEE (reference sequence). V lost 9 bases, J lost 6 bases, and 17 bases lay in between. The CDR3 length is 13 residues. CDR3 residues: CANGGPGRDTQYF. CDR3 nucleotides: TGTGCCAACGGGGGGCCGGGTAGGGATACGCAGTATTTT.

The rearrangement uses TRBV7-9 and TRBJ1-5, with D maybe TRBD1 (5 bases). V was cut by 9 bases and J by 4 bases, with 13 bases left in between. Germline V CDR1 and CDR2: SEHNR, FQNEAQ (reference sequence). The CDR3 has 13 residues. This chain's CDR3 is CASRDGLNQPQHF. The CDR3 DNA reads as TGTGCCAGTAGGGACGGACTAAATCAGCCCCAGCATTTT. Looking up the rest from reference TRBV7-9 and TRBJ1-5 gives the full variable domain: DTGVSQNPRHKITKRGQNVTFRCDPISEHNRLYWYRQTLGQGPEFLTYFQNEAQLEKSRLLSDRFSAERPKGSFSTLEIQRTEQGDSAMYLCASRDGLNQPQHFGDGTRLSIL.

This chain links TRBV6-1 with TRBJ1-6; D ambiguous. CDR1 and CDR2 from the germline V gene are MNHNS and SASEGT. Trimming took 3 bases from V and 0 from J, leaving 9 bases between them. The CDR3 is made up of 16 amino acids. DNA for the CDR3: TGTGCCAGCAGTGAGCTACAGAGCTCCTATAATTCACCCCTCCACTTT. Its translation: CASSELQSSYNSPLHF.

V is TRBV2 and J is TRBJ1-1; 7 bases fit TRBD1. The germline gives CDR1 SNHLY, CDR2 FYNNEI. The CDR3 has 15 amino acids. V trimming: 0 bases; J trimming: 5 bases; junction bases outside the gene matches: 6. The CDR3 DNA reads as TGTGCCAGCAGTGAAGCAGGGGGCGCAGGGACTGAAGCTTTCTTT. As protein: CASSEAGGAGTEAFF.

The J gene is TRBJ2-2, the V gene TRBV30; 10 nucleotides match TRBD1. The germline CDR1 and CDR2 sequences are GTSNPN and SVGIG (reference sequence). The CDR3 is 15 amino acids. V was clipped by 1 base and J by 3 bases; unmatched bases: 2. CDR3 sequence reads: CAWSEGQGHTGELFF. The CDR3 bases are TGTGCCTGGAGTGAGGGACAGGGGCACACCGGGGAGCTGTTTTTT.

Notes on this clone: An end of the junction does not agree with germline; a read error may underlie this. Other DNA sequences in the same sample also yield this CDR3. Here the CDR3 reads CASSVNRNTGELFF. The CDR3 region has the DNA TGCGCCAGCAGCGTTAACAGGAACACCGGGGAGCTGTTTTTT. This chain links TRBV11-3 with TRBJ2-2, with D uncertain. Germline-derived CDR1 and CDR2 are SGHNT and YENEEA. CDR3 length equals 14 residues.

This clone has just one count. At one end the junction does not follow the germline gene, possibly because of a read error. This chain connects TRBV5-8 to TRBJ2-5, with TRBD2 identical over 10 bases. This CDR3 has 14 amino acids. The V gene's germline CDR1 is SGHTS and CDR2 YDEGEE. CDR3 nucleotide sequence: TGTGCCAGCAGCTTGGTCCTAGCGGGAGAGGCCCAGTACTTC. Residues: CASSLVLAGEAQYF.